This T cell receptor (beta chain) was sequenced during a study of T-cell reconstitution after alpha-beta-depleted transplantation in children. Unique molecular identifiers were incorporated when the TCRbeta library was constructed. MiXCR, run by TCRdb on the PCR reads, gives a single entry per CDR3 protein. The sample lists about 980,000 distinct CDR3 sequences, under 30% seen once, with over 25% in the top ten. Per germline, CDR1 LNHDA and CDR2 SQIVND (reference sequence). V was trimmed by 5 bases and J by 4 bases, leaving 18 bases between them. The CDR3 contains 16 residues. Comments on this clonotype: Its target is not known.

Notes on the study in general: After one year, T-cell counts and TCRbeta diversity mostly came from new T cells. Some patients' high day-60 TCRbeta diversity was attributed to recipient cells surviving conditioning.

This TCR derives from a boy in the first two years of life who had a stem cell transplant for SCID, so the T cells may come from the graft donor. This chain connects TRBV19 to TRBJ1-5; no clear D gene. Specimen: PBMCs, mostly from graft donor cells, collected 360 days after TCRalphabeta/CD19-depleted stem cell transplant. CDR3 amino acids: CASSHHREAPNQPQHF. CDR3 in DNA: TGTGCCAGTAGTCACCATCGAGAGGCCCCGAATCAGCCCCAGCATTTT. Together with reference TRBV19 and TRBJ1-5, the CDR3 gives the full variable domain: DGGITQSPKYLFRKEGQNVTLSCEQNLNHDAMYWYRQDPGQGLRLIYYSQIVNDFQKGDIAEGYSVSREKKESFPLTVTSAQKNPTAFYLCASSHHREAPNQPQHFGDGTRLSIL.